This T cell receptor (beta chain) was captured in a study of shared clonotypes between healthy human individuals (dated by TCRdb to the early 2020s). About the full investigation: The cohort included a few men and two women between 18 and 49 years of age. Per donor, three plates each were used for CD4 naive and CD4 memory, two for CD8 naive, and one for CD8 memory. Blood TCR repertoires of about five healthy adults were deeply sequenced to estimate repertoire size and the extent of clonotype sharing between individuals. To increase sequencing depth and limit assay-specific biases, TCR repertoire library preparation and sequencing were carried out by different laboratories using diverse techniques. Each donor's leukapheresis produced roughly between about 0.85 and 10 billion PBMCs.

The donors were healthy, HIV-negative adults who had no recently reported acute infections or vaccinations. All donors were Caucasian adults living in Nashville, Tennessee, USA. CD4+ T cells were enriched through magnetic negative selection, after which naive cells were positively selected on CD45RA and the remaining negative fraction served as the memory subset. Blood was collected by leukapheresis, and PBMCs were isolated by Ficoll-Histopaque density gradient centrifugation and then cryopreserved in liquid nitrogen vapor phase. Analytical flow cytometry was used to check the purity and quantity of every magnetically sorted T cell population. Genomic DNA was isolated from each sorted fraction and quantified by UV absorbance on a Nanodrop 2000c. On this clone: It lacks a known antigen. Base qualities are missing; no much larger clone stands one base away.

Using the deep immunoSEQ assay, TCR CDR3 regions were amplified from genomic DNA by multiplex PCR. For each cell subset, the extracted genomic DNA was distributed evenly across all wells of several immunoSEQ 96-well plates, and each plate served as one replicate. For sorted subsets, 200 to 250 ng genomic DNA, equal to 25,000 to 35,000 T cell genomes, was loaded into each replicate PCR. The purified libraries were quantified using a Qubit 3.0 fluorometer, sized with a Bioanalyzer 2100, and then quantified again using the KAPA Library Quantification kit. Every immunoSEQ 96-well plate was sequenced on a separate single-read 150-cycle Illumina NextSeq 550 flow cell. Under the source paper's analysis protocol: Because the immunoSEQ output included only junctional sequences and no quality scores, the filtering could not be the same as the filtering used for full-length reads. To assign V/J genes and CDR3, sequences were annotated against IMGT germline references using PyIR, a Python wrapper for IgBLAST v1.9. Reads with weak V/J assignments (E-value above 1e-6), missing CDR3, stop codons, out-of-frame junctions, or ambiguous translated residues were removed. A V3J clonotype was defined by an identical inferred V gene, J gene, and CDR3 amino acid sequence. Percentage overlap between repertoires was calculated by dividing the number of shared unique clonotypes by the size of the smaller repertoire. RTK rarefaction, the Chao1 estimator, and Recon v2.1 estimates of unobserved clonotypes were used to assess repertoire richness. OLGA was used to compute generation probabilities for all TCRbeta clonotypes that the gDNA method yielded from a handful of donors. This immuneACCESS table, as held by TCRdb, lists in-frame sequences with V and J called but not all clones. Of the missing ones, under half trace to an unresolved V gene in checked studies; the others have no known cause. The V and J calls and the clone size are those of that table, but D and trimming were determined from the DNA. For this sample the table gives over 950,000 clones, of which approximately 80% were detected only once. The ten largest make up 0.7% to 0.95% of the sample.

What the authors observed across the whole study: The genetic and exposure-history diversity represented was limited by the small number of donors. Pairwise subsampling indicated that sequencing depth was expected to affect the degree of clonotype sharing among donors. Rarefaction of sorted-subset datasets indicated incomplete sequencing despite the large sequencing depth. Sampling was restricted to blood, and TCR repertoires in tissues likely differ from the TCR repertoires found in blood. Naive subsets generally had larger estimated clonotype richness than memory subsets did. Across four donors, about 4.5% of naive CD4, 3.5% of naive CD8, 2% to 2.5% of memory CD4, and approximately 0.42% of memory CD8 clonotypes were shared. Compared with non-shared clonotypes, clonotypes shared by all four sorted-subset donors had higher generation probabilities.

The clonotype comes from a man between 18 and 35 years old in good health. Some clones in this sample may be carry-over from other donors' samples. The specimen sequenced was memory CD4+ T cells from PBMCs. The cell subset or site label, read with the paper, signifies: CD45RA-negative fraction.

CDR3 loop: CTSSQLYPGGREETQYF. The bases read TGCACCAGCAGCCAATTATATCCGGGAGGCCGGGAAGAGACCCAGTACTTC. The chain was built from TRBV1 and TRBJ2-5; the table's D call TRBD2 went unverified against the DNA. TRBV1 is tagged as a pseudogene. There are 17 amino acids in the CDR3, from cysteine to phenylalanine inclusive. This entry keeps only the CDR3 DNA: 51 bases, framed from base 1.